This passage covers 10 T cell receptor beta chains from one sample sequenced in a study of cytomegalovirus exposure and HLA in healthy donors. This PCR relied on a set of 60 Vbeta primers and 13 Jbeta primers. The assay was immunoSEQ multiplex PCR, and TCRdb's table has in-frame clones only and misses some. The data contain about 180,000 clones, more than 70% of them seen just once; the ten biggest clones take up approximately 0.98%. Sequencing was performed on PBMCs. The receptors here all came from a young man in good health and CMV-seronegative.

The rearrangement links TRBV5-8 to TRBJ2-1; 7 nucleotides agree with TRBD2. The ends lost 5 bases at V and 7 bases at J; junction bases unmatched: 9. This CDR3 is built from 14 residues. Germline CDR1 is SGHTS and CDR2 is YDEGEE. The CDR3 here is CASSPSGTLNEQFF. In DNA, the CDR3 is TGTGCCAGCAGTCCAAGCGGGACCCTGAATGAGCAGTTCTTC.

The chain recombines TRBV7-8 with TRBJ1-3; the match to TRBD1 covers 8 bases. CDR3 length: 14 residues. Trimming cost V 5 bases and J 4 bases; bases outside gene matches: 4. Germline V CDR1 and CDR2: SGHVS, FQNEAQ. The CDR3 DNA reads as TGTGCCAGCAGCCTGGACAGGGTGGGAAACACCATATATTTT. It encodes CASSLDRVGNTIYF.

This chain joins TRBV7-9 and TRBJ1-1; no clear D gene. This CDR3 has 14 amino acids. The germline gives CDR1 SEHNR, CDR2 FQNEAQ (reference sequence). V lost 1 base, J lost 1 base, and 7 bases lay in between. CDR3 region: CASSLDHRNTEAFF. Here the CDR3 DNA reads TGTGCCAGCAGCTTAGATCACAGGAACACTGAAGCTTTCTTT.

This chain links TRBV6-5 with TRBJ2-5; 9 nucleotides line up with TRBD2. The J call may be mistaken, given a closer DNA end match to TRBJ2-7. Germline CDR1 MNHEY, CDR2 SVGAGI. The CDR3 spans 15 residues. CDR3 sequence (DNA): TGTGCCAGCAGTTATGGACTAGCGAGAACCTACGAGCAGTACTTC. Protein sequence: CASSYGLARTYEQYF.

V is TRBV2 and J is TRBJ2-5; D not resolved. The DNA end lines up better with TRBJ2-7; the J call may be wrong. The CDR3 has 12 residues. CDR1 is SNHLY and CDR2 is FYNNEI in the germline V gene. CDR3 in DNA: TGTGCCAGCAGTGAAACTAACTACGAGCAGTACTTC. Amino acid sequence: CASSETNYEQYF.

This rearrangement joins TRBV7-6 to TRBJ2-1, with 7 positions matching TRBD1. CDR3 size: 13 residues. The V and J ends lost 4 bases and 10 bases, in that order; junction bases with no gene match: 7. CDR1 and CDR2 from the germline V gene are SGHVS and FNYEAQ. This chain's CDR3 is CASSSKGGREQFF. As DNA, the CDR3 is TGTGCCAGCAGCTCCAAAGGGGGCAGGGAGCAGTTCTTC.

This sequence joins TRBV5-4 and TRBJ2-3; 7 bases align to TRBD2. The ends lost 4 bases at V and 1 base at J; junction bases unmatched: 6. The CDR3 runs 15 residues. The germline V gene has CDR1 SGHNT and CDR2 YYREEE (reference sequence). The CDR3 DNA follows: TGTGCCAGCAGCCTTGGAACTAGCGGCACAGATACGCAGTATTTT. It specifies CASSLGTSGTDTQYF.

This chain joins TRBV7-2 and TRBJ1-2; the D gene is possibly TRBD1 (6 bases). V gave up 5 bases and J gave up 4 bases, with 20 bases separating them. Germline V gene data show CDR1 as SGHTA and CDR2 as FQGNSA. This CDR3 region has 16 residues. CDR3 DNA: TGTGCCAGCAGCCCCCCGCGGTGGGGGCGGACCTATGGCTACACCTTC. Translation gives CASSPPRWGRTYGYTF.

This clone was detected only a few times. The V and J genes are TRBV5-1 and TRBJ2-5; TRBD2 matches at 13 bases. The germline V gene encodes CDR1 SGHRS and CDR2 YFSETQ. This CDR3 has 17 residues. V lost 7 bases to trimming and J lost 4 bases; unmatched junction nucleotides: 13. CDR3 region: CASPISPTSGGLETQYF. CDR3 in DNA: TGCGCCAGCCCAATCTCCCCGACTAGCGGGGGGCTAGAGACCCAGTACTTC.

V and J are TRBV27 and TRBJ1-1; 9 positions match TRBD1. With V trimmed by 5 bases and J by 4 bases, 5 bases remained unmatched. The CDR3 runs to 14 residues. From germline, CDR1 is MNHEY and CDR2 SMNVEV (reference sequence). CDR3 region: CASSPQGAGTEAFF. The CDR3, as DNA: TGTGCCAGCAGTCCACAGGGGGCTGGCACTGAAGCTTTCTTT.